This is a list of T cell receptor beta chains from one sample in a study of graft-versus-host responses after intestinal transplantation. The data were produced by immunoSEQ multiplex PCR, yet TCRdb's version contains in-frame clones alone and is incomplete. The sample consists of fewer than 50,000 clones, approximately 84% of them appearing once. Antigens of these TCRs are unknown. The material sequenced was unstimulated CD4+ T cells sorted from spleen or lymph node cells, taken before transplant. The receptor source for this set is a human donor who was the organ donor for an intestinal transplant. Each CDR3 is given with its conserved first and last residue. A D gene is named only where the DNA matches it firmly. Not all rows give a size; the values are once, few, many and, for expanded clones, a class.

TRBJ1-3	TRBV18	-	-	TGTGCCAGCTCATCGGGGGCCGACTCTGGAAACACCATATATTTT	CASSSGADSGNTIYF
TRBJ2-1	TRBV7-7	-	-	TGTGCCAGCAGCTTACGGGGACCGGGCCCGCTCCCCTACAATGAGCAGTTCTTC	CASSLRGPGPLPYNEQFF
TRBJ1-6	TRBV4-3	-	-	TGCGCCAGCAGCCAACGCGTGAGTGGCGGTTCACCCCTCCACTTT	CASSQRVSGGSPLHF
TRBJ2-7	TRBV18	-	-	TGTGCCAGCTCACCTACCCAACCGAGCGAGCAGTACTTC	CASSPTQPSEQYF
TRBJ2-2	TRBV4-1	-	-	TGCGCCAGCAGCCCCCCTAAGCTAGCCGGGGAGCTGTTTTTT	CASSPPKLAGELFF
TRBJ2-5	TRBV19	-	-	TGTGCCAGTAGTCCCGGCAGGAGGCAACTCCAAGAGACCCAGTACTTC	CASSPGRRQLQETQYF
TRBJ2-7	TRBV7-2	-	TRBD1	TGTGCCAGCAGCTCAAACAGGGGCTCCTACGAGCAGTACTTC	CASSSNRGSYEQYF
TRBJ1-6	TRBV19	-	-	TGTGCCAGTAGTATACGGGATTCACCCCTCCACTTT	CASSIRDSPLHF
TRBJ2-5	TRBV19	-	-	TGTGCCAGTAGTATAGCGTGGGGGGAGACCCAGTACTTC	CASSIAWGETQYF
TRBJ1-1	TRBV5-6	-	-	TGTGCCAGCAGCAGGGATGGCACTGAAGCTTTCTTT	CASSRDGTEAFF
TRBJ1-1	TRBV2	-	-	TGTGCCAGCAGTGAAGAACAGGGCATGAACACTGAAGCTTTCTTT	CASSEEQGMNTEAFF
TRBJ1-1	TRBV19	few	-	TGTGCCAGTAGACAAGGCAGGGGCCGGATGAACACTGAAGCTTTCTTT	CASRQGRGRMNTEAFF
TRBJ1-2	TRBV19	-	-	TGTGCCAGTAGTATAGGGAGACAGGCCAATTATGGCTACACCTTC	CASSIGRQANYGYTF
TRBJ1-2	TRBV6-6	-	-	TGTGCCAGCAGTTCTTTCCAGGGAGCCCTTGGCTACACCTTC	CASSSFQGALGYTF
TRBJ2-2	TRBV10-2	-	TRBD2	TGCGCCAGCAGTGAAACTAGCGGGGTCGCCGGGGAGCTGTTTTTT	CASSETSGVAGELFF
TRBJ2-1	TRBV5-1	-	-	TGCGCCAGCAGCCCCGGAAGCTCCTACAATGAGCAGTTCTTC	CASSPGSSYNEQFF
TRBJ2-3	TRBV6-6	-	-	TGTGCCAGCAGTCCAAACACAGATACGCAGTATTTT	CASSPNTDTQYF